This TCR beta chain originates from a study of blood T cells in healthy people across ages. The study isolated at least 7 million PBMCs from each sample. Then a second PCR, running about 7 to 11 cycles, was carried out with a sample-barcoded 5' primer and a J-beta primer mix. In TCRdb, the 5' RACE reads were re-called with MiXCR into one record per CDR3 protein. The sample gives hundreds of thousands of distinct CDR3 sequences, under 30% of which show up once; 8.5% to 9.5% is in the top ten. CDR1 SGHTA and CDR2 FQGNSA come from the germline V gene. V gave up 3 bases and J gave up 2 bases; unmatched junction bases: 5. This CDR3 has 15 residues. The same sample was also used in a study of T cells of mothers and their children.

Sequenced input: blood. The TCR was taken from a boy under 18 in good health. The chain couples TRBV7-2 to TRBJ1-2, with 8 bases lining up with TRBD1. This CDR3 reads CASSFSRTGNYGYTF. The CDR3 region has the DNA TGTGCCAGCAGCTTCTCCAGGACAGGGAACTATGGCTACACCTTC.